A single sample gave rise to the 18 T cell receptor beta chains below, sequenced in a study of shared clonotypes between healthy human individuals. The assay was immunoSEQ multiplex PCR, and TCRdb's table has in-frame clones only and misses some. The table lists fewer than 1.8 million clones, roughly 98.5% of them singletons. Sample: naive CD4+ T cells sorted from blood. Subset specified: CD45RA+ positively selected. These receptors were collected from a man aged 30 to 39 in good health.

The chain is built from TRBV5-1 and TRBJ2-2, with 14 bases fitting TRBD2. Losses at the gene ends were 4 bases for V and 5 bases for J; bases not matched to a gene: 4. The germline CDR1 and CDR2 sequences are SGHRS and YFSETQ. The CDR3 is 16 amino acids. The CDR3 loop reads CASSRGLAGGTGELFF. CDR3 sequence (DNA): TGCGCCAGCAGCCGTGGACTAGCGGGAGGTACCGGGGAGCTGTTTTTT.

The CDR3 reads CASRGHVEQYF. DNA of the CDR3: TGTGCCAGCAGGGGACATGTCGAGCAGTACTTC. The chain links TRBV25-1 to TRBJ2-7; tentatively, D is TRBD1 (6 bases). V lost 6 bases and J 6 bases, leaving 9 bases between the germline ends. CDR1 is MGHDK, CDR2 SYGVNS, per germline. This CDR3 is 11 amino acids long.

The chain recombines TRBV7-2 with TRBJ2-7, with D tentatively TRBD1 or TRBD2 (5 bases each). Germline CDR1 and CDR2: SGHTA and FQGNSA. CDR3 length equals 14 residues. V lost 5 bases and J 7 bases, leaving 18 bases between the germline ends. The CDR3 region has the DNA TGTGCCAGCAGCCCCATTAAGGGGAGCGTTGAGCAGTACTTC. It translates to CASSPIKGSVEQYF.

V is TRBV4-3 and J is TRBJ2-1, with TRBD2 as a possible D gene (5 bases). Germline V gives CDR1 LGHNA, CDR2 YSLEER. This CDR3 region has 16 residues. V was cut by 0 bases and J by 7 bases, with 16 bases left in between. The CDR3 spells CASSQDLAGPWNEQFF. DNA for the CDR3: TGCGCCAGCAGCCAAGATCTAGCAGGCCCTTGGAATGAGCAGTTCTTC.

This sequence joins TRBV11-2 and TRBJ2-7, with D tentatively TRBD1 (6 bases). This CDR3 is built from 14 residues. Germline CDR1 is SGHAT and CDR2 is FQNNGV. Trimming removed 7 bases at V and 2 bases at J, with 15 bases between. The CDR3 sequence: CASTSQGPTYEQYF. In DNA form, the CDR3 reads TGTGCCAGCACAAGTCAGGGGCCGACCTACGAGCAGTACTTC.

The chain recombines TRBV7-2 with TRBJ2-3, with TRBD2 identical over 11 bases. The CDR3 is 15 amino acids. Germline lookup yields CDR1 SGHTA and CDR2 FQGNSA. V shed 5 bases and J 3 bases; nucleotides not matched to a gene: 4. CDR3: CASSTSGSVTDTQYF. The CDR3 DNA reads TGTGCCAGCAGCACTAGCGGGAGTGTGACAGATACGCAGTATTTT. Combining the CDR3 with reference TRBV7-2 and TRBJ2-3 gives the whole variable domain GAGVSQSPSNKVTEKGKDVELRCDPISGHTALYWYRQSLGQGLEFLIYFQGNSAPDKSGLPSDRFSAERTGGSVSTLTIQRTQQEDSAVYLCASSTSGSVTDTQYFGPGTRLTVL.

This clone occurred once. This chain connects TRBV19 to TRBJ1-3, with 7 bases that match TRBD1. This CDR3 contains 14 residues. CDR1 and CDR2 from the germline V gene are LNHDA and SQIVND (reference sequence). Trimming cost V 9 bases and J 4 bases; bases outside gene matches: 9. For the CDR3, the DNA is TGTGCCAGCCGAGACAGGGCGGCGGGAAACACCATATATTTT. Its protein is CASRDRAAGNTIYF.

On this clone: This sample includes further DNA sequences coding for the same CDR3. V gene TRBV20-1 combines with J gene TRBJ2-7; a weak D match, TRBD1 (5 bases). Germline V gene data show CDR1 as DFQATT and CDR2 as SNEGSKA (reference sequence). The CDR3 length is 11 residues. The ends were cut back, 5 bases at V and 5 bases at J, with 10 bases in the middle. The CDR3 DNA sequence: TGCAGTGCTTTAGCAGGGAACGAGCAGTACTTC. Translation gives CSALAGNEQYF.

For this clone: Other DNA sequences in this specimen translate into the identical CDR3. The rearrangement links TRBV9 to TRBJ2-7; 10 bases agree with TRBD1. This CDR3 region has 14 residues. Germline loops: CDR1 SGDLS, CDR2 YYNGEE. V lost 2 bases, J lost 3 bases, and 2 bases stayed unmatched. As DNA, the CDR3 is TGTGCCAGCAGCGTCGGGGACAGGGGCTACGAGCAGTACTTC. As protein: CASSVGDRGYEQYF.

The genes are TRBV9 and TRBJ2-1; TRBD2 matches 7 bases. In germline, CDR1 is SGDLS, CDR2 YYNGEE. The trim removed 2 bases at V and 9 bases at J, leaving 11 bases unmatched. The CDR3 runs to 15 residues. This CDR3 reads CASSVTSFGLGEQFF. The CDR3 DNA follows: TGTGCCAGCAGCGTGACTAGCTTTGGGTTGGGTGAGCAGTTCTTC.

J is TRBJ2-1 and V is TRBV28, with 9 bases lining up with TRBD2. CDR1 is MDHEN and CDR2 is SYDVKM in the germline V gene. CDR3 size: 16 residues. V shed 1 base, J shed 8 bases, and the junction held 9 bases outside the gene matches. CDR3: CASSLYAAGGLDEQFF. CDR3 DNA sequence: TGTGCCAGCAGTTTATATGCAGCGGGAGGTCTGGATGAGCAGTTCTTC.

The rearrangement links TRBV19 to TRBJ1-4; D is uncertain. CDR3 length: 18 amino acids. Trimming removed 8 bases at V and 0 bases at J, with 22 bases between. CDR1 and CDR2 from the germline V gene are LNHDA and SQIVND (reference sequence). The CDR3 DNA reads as TGTGCCAGTCTTACCCCGACCGAATCCCCGACAACTAATGAAAAACTGTTTTTT. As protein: CASLTPTESPTTNEKLFF.

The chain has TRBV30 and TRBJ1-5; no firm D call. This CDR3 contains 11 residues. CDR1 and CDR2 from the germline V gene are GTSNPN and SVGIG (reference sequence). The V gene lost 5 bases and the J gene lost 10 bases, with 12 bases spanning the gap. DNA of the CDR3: TGTGCCTGGGGGCGGATCAGCCCCCAGCATTTT. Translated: CAWGRISPQHF. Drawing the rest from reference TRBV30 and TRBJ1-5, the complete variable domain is SQTIHQWPATLVQPVGSPLSLECTVEGTSNPNLYWYRQAAGRGLQLLFYSVGIGQISSEVPQNLSASRPQDRQFILSSKKLLLSDSGFYLCAWGRISPQHFGDGTRLSIL.

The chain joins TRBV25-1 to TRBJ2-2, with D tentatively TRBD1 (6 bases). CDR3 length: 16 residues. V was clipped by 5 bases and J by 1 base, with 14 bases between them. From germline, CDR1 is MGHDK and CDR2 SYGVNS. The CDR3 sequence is CASSTGSIVNTGELFF. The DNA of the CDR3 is TGTGCCAGCAGTACAGGGTCGATTGTGAACACCGGGGAGCTGTTTTTT.

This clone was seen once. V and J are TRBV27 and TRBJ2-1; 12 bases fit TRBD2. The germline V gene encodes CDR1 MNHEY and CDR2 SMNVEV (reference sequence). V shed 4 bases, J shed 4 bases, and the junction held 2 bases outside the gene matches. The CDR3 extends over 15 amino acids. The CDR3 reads CASSSSGREYNEQFF. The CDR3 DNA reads TGTGCCAGCAGTTCTAGCGGGAGGGAATACAATGAGCAGTTCTTC.

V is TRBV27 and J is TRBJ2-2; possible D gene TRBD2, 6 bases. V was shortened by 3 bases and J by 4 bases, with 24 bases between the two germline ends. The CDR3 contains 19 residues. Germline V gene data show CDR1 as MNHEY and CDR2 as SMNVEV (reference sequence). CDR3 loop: CASSFYGVHGRGATGELFF. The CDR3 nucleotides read TGTGCCAGCAGTTTTTATGGGGTCCACGGGAGAGGAGCCACCGGGGAGCTGTTTTTT.

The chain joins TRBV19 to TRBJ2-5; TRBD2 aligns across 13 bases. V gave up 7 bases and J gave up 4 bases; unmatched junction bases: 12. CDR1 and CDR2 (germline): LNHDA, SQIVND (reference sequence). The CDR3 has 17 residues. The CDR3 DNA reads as TGTGCCAGTAAGCCTCACAGGACTAGCGGGAGCGGAGAGACCCAGTACTTC. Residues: CASKPHRTSGSGETQYF.

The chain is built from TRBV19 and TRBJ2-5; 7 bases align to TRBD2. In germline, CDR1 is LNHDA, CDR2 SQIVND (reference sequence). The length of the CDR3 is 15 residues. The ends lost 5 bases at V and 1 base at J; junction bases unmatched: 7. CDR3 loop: CASSVVGGPQETQYF. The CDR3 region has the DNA TGTGCCAGTAGTGTGGTGGGAGGGCCCCAAGAGACCCAGTACTTC.